The entry below describes one T cell receptor beta chain. Here immunoSEQ multiplex PCR was the method, and the copy in TCRdb shows in-frame clones only, minus some. The sample records approximately 90,000 clones, 88% being singletons. V dropped 1 base and J dropped 2 bases, with 4 bases sitting between them. The CDR3 contains 14 residues. CDR1 and CDR2 (germline): SGHNT, YYREEE (reference sequence). These data come from a study of identifying expanded T cells in peripheral blood. No infections or other immune events were documented during collection. This clonotype originated in a person aged 18 to 75 in good health. The chain links TRBV5-4 to TRBJ2-6; D gene ambiguous. Input material: blood. Here the CDR3 DNA reads TGTGCCAGCAGCTTGTTGGCTGGGGCCAACGTCCTGACTTTC. Protein: CASSLLAGANVLTF.